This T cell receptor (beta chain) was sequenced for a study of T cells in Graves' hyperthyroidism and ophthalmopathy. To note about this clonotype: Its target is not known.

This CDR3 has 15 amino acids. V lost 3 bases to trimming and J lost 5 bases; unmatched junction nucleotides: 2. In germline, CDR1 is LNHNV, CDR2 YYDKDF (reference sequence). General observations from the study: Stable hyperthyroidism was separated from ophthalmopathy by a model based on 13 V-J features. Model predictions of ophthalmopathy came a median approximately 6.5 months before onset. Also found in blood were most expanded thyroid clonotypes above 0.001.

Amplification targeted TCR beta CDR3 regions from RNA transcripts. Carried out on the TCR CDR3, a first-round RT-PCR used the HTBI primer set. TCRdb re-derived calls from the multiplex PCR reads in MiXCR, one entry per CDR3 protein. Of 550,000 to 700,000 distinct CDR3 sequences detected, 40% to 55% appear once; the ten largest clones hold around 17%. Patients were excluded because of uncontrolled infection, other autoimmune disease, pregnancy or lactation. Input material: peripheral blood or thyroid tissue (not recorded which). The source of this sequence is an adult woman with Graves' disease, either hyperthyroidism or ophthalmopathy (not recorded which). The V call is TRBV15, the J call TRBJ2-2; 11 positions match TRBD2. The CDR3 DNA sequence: TGTGCCACCAGCAGTTGGACTAGCGGGACCGGGGAGCTGTTTTTT. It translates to CATSSWTSGTGELFF.